This entry lists 16 T cell receptor beta chains sequenced from one sample in a study of blood T cell repertoires in COVID-19. Here immunoSEQ multiplex PCR was the method, and the copy in TCRdb shows in-frame clones only, minus some. The sample has a few hundred thousand clones; approximately 78% are singletons. The sequencing sample was made of peripheral blood. These receptors originate from a woman in her seventies with COVID-19, enrolled during active disease.

The gene calls are TRBV7-9 and TRBJ2-3; D is perhaps TRBD1 (5 bases). The V end lost 2 bases, the J end lost 4 bases, and 13 bases lay between the germline ends. CDR1 is SEHNR and CDR2 is FQNEAQ in the germline V gene (reference sequence). The CDR3 is made up of 15 amino acids. CDR3 in DNA: TGTGCCAGCAGCTTATTTGGCCCCAGGGCAGATACGCAGTATTTT. This codes for CASSLFGPRADTQYF.

This chain uses TRBV18 with TRBJ1-1; TRBD1 aligns across 8 bases. The V gene end was trimmed by 0 bases and the J gene end by 2 bases; junction bases not matched to a gene: 2. There are 15 residues in the CDR3. Germline V gene lookup returns CDR1 KGHSH and CDR2 LQKENI. The CDR3 sequence: CASSPPDRGNTEAFF. The CDR3 nucleotides read TGTGCCAGCTCACCACCAGACAGGGGTAACACTGAAGCTTTCTTT.

The CDR3 loop reads CATTSRVNYGYTF. The CDR3 nucleotides are TGTGCCACCACTTCCAGGGTTAACTATGGCTACACCTTC. The chain joins TRBV10-3 to TRBJ1-2; D is perhaps TRBD1 (5 bases). The CDR3 covers 13 residues. V was trimmed by 10 bases and J by 1 base, leaving 13 bases between them. CDR1 ENHRY and CDR2 SYGVKD come from the germline V gene.

This clone has just a few counts. The CDR3 DNA is TGTGCCAGCAGCGTGAACGACAACGCCTCACCCCTCCACTTT. Amino acid sequence: CASSVNDNASPLHF. This chain joins TRBV9 and TRBJ1-6; D is undetermined. From germline, CDR1 is SGDLS and CDR2 YYNGEE. The CDR3 sequence is 14 residues long. Trimming cost V 2 bases and J 10 bases, with 13 bases left between them.

The chain recombines TRBV24-1 with TRBJ2-1, with D hard to call. Germline V CDR1 and CDR2: KGHDR, SFDVKD. The CDR3 is 12 amino acids. Trimming left V 4 bases short and J 10 bases short, with 10 bases between. DNA for the CDR3: TGTGCCACCAGTGACCCGTCCGGGGAGCAGTTCTTC. This codes for CATSDPSGEQFF.

The rearrangement joins TRBV5-5 to TRBJ2-7; 9 bases fit TRBD1. Trimming at V came to 3 bases and at J to 5 bases, leaving 9 bases not matched to a gene. From germline, CDR1 is SGHKS and CDR2 YYEKEE (reference sequence). The CDR3 is made up of 15 amino acids. The CDR3 DNA follows: TGTGCCAGCAGCTCGGTCGGACAGGGGTTCCACGAGCAGTACTTC. Translated: CASSSVGQGFHEQYF.

The V gene is TRBV4-3, the J gene TRBJ2-7, with D perhaps matching TRBD1 (5 bases). Trimming stripped 5 bases from V and 1 base from J, with 18 bases between. Germline CDR1 reads LGHNA; CDR2 reads YSLEER. This CDR3 comprises 16 residues. CDR3 amino acids: CASSYSDSLTSYEQYF. CDR3 coding DNA: TGCGCCAGCAGCTATTCAGACAGTCTGACGTCCTACGAGCAGTACTTC.

V usage is TRBV7-2 and J usage is TRBJ2-3, with TRBD2 matching over 7 bases. The germline gives CDR1 SGHTA, CDR2 FQGNSA. V shed 5 bases, J shed 2 bases, and the junction held 10 bases outside the gene matches. The CDR3 runs to 16 residues. The CDR3 nucleotides are TGTGCCAGCAGCGTAGGGCTGCGGGAGAACACAGATACGCAGTATTTT. Translation gives CASSVGLRENTDTQYF.

The chain has TRBV28 and TRBJ1-5, with 9 bases that match TRBD1. The germline V gene encodes CDR1 MDHEN and CDR2 SYDVKM. The CDR3 contains 15 residues. The trim removed 6 bases at V and 7 bases at J, leaving 10 bases unmatched. The CDR3 region has the DNA TGTGCCAGCAGAAGTTCGGGACAGGGTAAACAGCCCCAGCATTTT. This codes for CASRSSGQGKQPQHF.

The V call is TRBV7-2, the J call TRBJ2-2, with TRBD1 as a possible D gene (5 bases). The CDR3 totals 16 residues. Trimming shortened V by 1 base and J by 6 bases, and 15 bases separated the two germline ends. Germline CDR1 reads SGHTA; CDR2 reads FQGNSA. The CDR3 bases are TGTGCCAGCAGCTTAGAGTGGGCGGTGGGGCCCGGGGAGCTGTTTTTT. This codes for CASSLEWAVGPGELFF.

CDR3 amino acids: CATSVAGSSYNEQFF. The DNA for the CDR3 is TGTGCCACCAGTGTCGCGGGCAGCTCCTACAATGAGCAGTTCTTC. The V gene is TRBV24-1, the J gene TRBJ2-1; tentative D call: TRBD2 (5 bases). Between the trimmed V and J ends, which lost 5 bases and 0 bases, there was a span of 10 bases. This CDR3 has 15 residues. Germline-derived CDR1 and CDR2 are KGHDR and SFDVKD.

This chain joins TRBV10-3 and TRBJ1-3, with D tentatively TRBD1 (5 bases). V shed 6 bases and J shed 0 bases, with 12 bases lying between them. The germline V gene encodes CDR1 ENHRY and CDR2 SYGVKD. The CDR3 is 15 residues long. Written as DNA, the CDR3 is TGTGCCATCAGCCCAGGGTCGAGCTCTGGAAACACCATATATTTT. Protein: CAISPGSSSGNTIYF.

The chain joins TRBV28 to TRBJ1-2; the D gene is possibly TRBD1 (6 bases). CDR1 and CDR2 from the germline V gene are MDHEN and SYDVKM. This CDR3 is built from 13 residues. Between the trimmed V and J ends, which lost 1 base and 8 bases, there was a span of 11 bases. The CDR3 DNA is TGTGCCAGCAGTTTATCCGGGGGGCTCGGCTACACCTTC. Translated, it gives CASSLSGGLGYTF.

The chain is built from TRBV5-4 and TRBJ2-6; D is possibly TRBD2 (6 bases). Germline lookup yields CDR1 SGHNT and CDR2 YYREEE (reference sequence). The V gene lost 3 bases and the J gene lost 2 bases, with 15 bases spanning the gap. The CDR3 covers 17 residues. The CDR3 bases are TGTGCCAGCAGCTCCGCTGGAGGGGTCGCTGGGGCCAACGTCCTGACTTTC. Protein product: CASSSAGGVAGANVLTF. Full variable domain (remainder filled in from reference TRBV5-4 and TRBJ2-6): ETGVTQSPTHLIKTRGQQVTLRCSSQSGHNTVSWYQQALGQGPQFIFQYYREEENGRGNFPPRFSGLQFPNYSSELNVNALELDDSALYLCASSSAGGVAGANVLTFGAGSRLTVL.

This chain uses TRBV29-1 with TRBJ2-7; D possibly corresponds to TRBD2 (5 bases). The CDR3 is 12 residues long. V shed 4 bases and J shed 6 bases, with 13 bases lying between them. The germline V gene encodes CDR1 SQVTM and CDR2 ANQGSEA. Written as DNA, the CDR3 is TGCAGCGTTGGGGAGAGGAGAACCGAGCAGTACTTC. It is translated as CSVGERRTEQYF.

To note about this clone: Other DNA sequences from this sample encode an identical CDR3 as well. This chain uses TRBV24-1 with TRBJ2-2; perhaps TRBD1 as D (5 bases). This CDR3 is 15 amino acids long. The V end was cut by 1 base, the J end by 1 base, with 6 bases between. CDR1 and CDR2 (germline): KGHDR, SFDVKD. The CDR3 region has the DNA TGTGCCACCAGTGATTTAACAGGGAACACCGGGGAGCTGTTTTTT. Protein product: CATSDLTGNTGELFF.